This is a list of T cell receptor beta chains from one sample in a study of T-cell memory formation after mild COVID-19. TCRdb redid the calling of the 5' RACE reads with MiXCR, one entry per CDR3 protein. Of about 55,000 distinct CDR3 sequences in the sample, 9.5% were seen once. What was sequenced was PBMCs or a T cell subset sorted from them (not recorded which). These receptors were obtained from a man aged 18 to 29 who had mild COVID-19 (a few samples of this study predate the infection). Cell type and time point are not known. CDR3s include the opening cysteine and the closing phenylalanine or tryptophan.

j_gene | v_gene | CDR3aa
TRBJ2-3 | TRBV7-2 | CATRGQFDTQYF
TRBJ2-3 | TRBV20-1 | CSARVTETSTDTQYF
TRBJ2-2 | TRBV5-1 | CASRWTYSNTGELFF
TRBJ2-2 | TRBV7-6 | CASSGPDHNTGELFF
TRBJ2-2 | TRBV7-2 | CASSPHVSGELFF
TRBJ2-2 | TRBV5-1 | CASTISEGGELFF
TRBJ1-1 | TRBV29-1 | CSGGTSNTEAFF
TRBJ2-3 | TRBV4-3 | CASSQGPRDTQYF
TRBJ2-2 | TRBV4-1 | CASSQGQGQTGELFF
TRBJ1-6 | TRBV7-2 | CASSTTGAPSPLHF
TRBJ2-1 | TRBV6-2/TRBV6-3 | CASSLTPGGHNEQFF
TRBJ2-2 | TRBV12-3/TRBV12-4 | CASRLGQGRRELFF
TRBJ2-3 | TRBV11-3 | CASSRGSGRAQYF
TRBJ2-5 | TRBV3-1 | CASSQWAGGLQETQYF
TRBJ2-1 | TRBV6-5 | CASSRPTRLAAGQNEQFF
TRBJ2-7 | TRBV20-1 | CSAVPHRLEQYF
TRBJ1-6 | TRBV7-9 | CASSKSSYNSPLHF
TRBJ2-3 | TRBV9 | CASSGLGEDTQYF
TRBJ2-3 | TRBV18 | CASSPPRYF
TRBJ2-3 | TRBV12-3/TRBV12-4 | CASKVQGGDTQYF
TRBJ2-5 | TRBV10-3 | CAISEREQGWGTQYF
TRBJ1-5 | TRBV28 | CASSSQGRGRNQPQHF
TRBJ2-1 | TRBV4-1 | CASSQGGGWFF
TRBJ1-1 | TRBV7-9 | CASSLALGGLTEAFF
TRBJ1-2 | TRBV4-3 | CASSQRTGSGYTF
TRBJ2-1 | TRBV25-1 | CASSDNRYEQFF
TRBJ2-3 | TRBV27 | CASSPEWGTDTQYF
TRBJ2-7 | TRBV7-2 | CASSLGTGKGYEQYF
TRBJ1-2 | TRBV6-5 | CASSYYPKGGYGYTF
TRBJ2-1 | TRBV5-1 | CASSFPSANEQFF
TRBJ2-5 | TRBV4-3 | CASSQPGGGETQYF
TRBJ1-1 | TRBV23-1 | CASSQLVSRNTEAFF
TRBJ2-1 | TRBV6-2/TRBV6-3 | CASSQQVTGQFF
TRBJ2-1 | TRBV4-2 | CASSQVARGTRSSYNEQFF
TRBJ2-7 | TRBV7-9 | CASSLYGGHEQYF
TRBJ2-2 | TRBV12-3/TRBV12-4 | CASSPGGANTGELFF
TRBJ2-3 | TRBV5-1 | CASSLVLGSDTQYF
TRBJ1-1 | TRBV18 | CASSPRAGVVEAFF
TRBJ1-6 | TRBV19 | CASGSGDDFSPLHF
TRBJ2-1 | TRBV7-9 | CASSLRGAAEGEQFF
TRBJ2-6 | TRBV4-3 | CASSRDPGANVLTF
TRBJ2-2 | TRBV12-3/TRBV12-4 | CASSPRQGNTGELFF
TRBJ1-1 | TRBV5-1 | CASSWLDTHSTEAFF
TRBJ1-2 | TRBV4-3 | CASSHVGQGANYGYTF
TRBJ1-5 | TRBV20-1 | CSARRDRGGQPQHF
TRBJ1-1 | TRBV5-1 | CASSLAWGAGMNTEAFF
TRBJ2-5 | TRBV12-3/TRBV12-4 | CASSLSRGFQYF
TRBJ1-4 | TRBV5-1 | CASSLGNGQGEKLFF
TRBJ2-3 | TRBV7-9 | CASSLGELAQYF